This T cell receptor beta chain was observed in a study of T cell changes during pregnancy in multiple sclerosis. Sequencing was performed with immunoSEQ multiplex PCR; in TCRdb, only in-frame clones are kept and a portion is missing. This repertoire shows 35,000 to 50,000 clones, 91% found once; its top ten account for about 0.42%. Unmatched junction bases numbered 10, after V lost 4 bases and J lost 3 bases. The CDR3 totals 16 residues. The V gene's germline CDR1 is SGHTA and CDR2 FQGTGA. The TCR originated in a female donor in good health, enrolled as a control in a pregnancy study. V is TRBV7-3 and J is TRBJ1-2, with 8 bases matching TRBD1. This sample comprised CD4+ T cells from peripheral blood mononuclear cells, obtained in the third trimester of pregnancy. The CDR3 is CASSSWPRGRDYGYTF. DNA of the CDR3: TGTGCCAGCAGCTCATGGCCCAGGGGGCGCGACTATGGCTACACCTTC.